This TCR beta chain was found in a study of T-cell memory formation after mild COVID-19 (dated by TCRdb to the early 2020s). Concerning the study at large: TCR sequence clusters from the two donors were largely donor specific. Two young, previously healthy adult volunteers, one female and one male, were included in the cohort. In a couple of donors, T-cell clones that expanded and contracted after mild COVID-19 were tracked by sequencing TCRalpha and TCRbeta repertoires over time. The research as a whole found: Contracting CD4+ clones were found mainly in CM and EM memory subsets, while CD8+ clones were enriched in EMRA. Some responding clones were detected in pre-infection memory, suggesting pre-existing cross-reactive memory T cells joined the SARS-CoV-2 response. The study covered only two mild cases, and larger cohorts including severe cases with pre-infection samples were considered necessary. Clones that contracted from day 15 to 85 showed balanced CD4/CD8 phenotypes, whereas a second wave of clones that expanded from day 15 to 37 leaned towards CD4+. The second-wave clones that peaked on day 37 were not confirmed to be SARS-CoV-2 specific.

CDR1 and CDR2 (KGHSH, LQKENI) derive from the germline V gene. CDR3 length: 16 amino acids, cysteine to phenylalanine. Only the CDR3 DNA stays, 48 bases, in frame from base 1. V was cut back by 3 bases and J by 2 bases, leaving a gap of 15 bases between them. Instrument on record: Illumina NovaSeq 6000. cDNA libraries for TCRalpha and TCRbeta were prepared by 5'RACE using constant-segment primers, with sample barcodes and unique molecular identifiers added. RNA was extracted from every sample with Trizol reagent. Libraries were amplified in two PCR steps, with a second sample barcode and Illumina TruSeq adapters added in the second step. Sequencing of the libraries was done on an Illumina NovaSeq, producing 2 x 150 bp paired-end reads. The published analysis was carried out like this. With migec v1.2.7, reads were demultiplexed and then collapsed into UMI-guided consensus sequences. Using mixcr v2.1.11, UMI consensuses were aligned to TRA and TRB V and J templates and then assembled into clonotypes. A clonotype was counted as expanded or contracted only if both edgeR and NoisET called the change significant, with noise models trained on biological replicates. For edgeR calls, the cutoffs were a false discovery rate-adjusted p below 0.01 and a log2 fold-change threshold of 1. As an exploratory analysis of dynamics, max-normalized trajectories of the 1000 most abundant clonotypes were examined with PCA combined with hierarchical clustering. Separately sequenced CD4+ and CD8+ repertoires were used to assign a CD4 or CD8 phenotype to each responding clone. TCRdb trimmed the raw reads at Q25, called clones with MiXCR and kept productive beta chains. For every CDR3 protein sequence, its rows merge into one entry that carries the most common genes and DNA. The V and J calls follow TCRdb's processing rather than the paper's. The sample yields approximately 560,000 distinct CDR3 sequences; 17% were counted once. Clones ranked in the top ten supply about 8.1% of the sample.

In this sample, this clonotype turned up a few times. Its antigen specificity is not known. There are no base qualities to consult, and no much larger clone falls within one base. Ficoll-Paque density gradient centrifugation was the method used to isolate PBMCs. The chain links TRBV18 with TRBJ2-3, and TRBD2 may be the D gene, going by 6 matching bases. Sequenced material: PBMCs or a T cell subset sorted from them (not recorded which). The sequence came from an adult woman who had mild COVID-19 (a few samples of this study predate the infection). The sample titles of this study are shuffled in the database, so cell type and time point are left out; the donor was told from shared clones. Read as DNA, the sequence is TGTGCCAGCTCACCCGTTGTGGGCGGGAACACAGATACGCAGTATTTT. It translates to CASSPVVGGNTDTQYF.